This TCR beta chain was recovered during a study of response to subunit inactivated influenza vaccine. Findings and caveats of the study: The authors suggested that few new T cells are recruited per seasonal influenza vaccination.

In this sample, this clonotype turned up many times. What it binds is unknown. TCRdb reprocessed the RT-PCR reads via MiXCR and lists one record per CDR3 protein. The sample shows 450,000 to 700,000 distinct CDR3 sequences, around 15% of them seen only once. The sample consisted of PBMCs from blood, taken about 13 days after vaccination. This clonotype was sampled from a man aged 50-60 years who received an inactivated influenza vaccine.

The CDR3 bases are TGCGCCAGCAGCCCTGGAGTCCAGGGAGGAGATACGCAGTATTTT. It specifies CASSPGVQGGDTQYF. The gene calls are TRBV5-1 and TRBJ2-3; D perhaps matches TRBD2 (6 bases). Trimming removed 4 bases from V and 5 bases from J, with 17 bases in between. From germline, CDR1 is SGHRS and CDR2 YFSETQ. The CDR3 contains 15 residues.